This T cell receptor beta chain was captured in a study of blood T cell repertoires in COVID-19. Using immunoSEQ multiplex PCR, the repertoire was profiled, and TCRdb retains in-frame clones only, with some absent. The sample comprises about 470,000 clones, 87% of which are singletons, and roughly 0.72% rests with the top ten. The source is a woman younger than 35 who had recovered from COVID-19. Specimen: PBMCs or T cells enriched from blood (not recorded which).

The CDR3 DNA follows: TGCGCCAGCAGCCAAGGTTTCCATAACTATGGCTACACCTTC. Translation gives CASSQGFHNYGYTF. J is TRBJ1-2 and V is TRBV4-1; D ambiguous. Trimming left V 1 base short and J 1 base short, with 7 bases between. CDR1 is MGHRA, CDR2 YSYEKL, per germline. This CDR3 region has 14 residues.